This passage covers 17 T cell receptor beta chains from one sample sequenced in a study of control samples from healthy donors and cancer patients. Clones were read by immunoSEQ multiplex PCR, and TCRdb kept only the in-frame ones, dropping some. The profile shows some 140,000 clones, about 94% of them singletons. The sample was blood. The receptors originated from a man aged 35 to 55 in good health.

This sequence joins TRBV6-5 and TRBJ2-3, with TRBD1 matching 8 bases. The V gene's germline CDR1 is MNHEY and CDR2 SVGAGI. CDR3 length equals 16 residues. The trim removed 4 bases at V and 2 bases at J, leaving 8 bases unmatched. The CDR3 DNA follows: TGTGCCAGCAGTTCGGGTAGGACAGGGCTCACAGATACGCAGTATTTT. Protein: CASSSGRTGLTDTQYF.

J is TRBJ2-1 and V is TRBV5-1, with D possibly being TRBD1 (6 bases). Germline CDR1 is SGHRS and CDR2 is YFSETQ. The CDR3 spans 17 residues. V was shortened by 0 bases and J by 9 bases, with 22 bases between the two germline ends. DNA of the CDR3: TGCGCCAGCAGCTTGGGAGGGGAGACACAGGGAGAGGCTGAGCAGTTCTTC. Translation: CASSLGGETQGEAEQFF.

This rearrangement joins TRBV6-6 to TRBJ1-1, with 11 bases that match TRBD1. From germline, CDR1 is MNHNY and CDR2 SVGAGI (reference sequence). The CDR3 is 15 residues long. The V gene end was trimmed by 6 bases and the J gene end by 1 base; junction bases not matched to a gene: 4. The CDR3 protein is CASRWTGGPNTEAFF. CDR3 nucleotides: TGTGCCAGCAGATGGACAGGGGGCCCGAACACTGAAGCTTTCTTT.

The CDR3 here is CASRLLGDTQYF. CDR3 DNA sequence: TGTGCCAGCAGACTACTCGGAGATACGCAGTATTTT. The rearrangement links TRBV27 to TRBJ2-3, with D unclear. Trimming took 6 bases from V and 5 from J, leaving 9 bases between them. Germline lookup yields CDR1 MNHEY and CDR2 SMNVEV (reference sequence). CDR3 length: 12 residues.

V is TRBV9 and J is TRBJ2-7; 7 bases are shared with TRBD1. The V and J ends lost 3 bases and 6 bases, in that order; junction bases with no gene match: 6. This CDR3 has 13 residues. The V gene's germline CDR1 is SGDLS and CDR2 YYNGEE. The CDR3 coding sequence is TGTGCCAGCAGCGCACAGACAGGGCGCGAGCAGTACTTC. Amino acid sequence: CASSAQTGREQYF.

V usage is TRBV24-1 and J usage is TRBJ2-6; 7 bases map to TRBD1. The J segment lost 2 bases and the V segment lost 6 bases, leaving 12 bases of the junction unmatched. Per the germline V gene, CDR1 is KGHDR and CDR2 is SFDVKD. CDR3 size: 18 residues. The CDR3 DNA follows: TGTGCCACCAGTCCCCGCCCGACAGGGCAAGCTGGGGCCAACGTCCTGACTTTC. Its translation is CATSPRPTGQAGANVLTF.

This clone was seen only once. V and J are TRBV11-2 and TRBJ2-6; TRBD1 is a possible D gene (6 bases). The V and J ends lost 6 bases and 4 bases respectively, with 22 bases between them. Per the germline V gene, CDR1 is SGHAT and CDR2 is FQNNGV. The CDR3 spans 18 residues. CDR3 nucleotide sequence: TGTGCCAGCAGTTATAACGCCAGGGGAAGGGGAGGGGCCAACGTCCTGACTTTC. It translates to CASSYNARGRGGANVLTF.

This chain uses TRBV6-5 with TRBJ1-5; 7 nucleotides align to TRBD1. The germline CDR1 and CDR2 sequences are MNHEY and SVGAGI. Trimming at V came to 6 bases and at J to 4 bases, leaving 6 bases not matched to a gene. The CDR3 has 14 amino acids. CDR3 nucleotides: TGTGCCAGCAGGAGAAACAGGGGAAATCAGCCCCAGCATTTT. This sequence encodes CASRRNRGNQPQHF.

CDR3 nucleotide sequence: TGTGCCAGCAGTGAAACAGGCCGGAACACTGAAGCTTTCTTT. Protein: CASSETGRNTEAFF. The genes are TRBV2 and TRBJ1-1, with a weak D call TRBD1 (5 bases). V gave up 2 bases and J gave up 1 base, with 8 bases separating them. This CDR3 contains 14 residues. CDR1 and CDR2 (germline): SNHLY, FYNNEI.

This chain uses TRBV5-1 with TRBJ1-1; 10 bases are shared with TRBD1. The junction had 4 bases not matched to a gene; V was cut back by 2 bases and J by 3 bases. From germline, CDR1 is SGHRS and CDR2 YFSETQ. This CDR3 comprises 15 residues. In DNA form, the CDR3 reads TGCGCCAGCAGCTTATTGGGACAGGGGTACACTGAAGCTTTCTTT. Protein product: CASSLLGQGYTEAFF.

The chain has TRBV5-1 and TRBJ2-2; 9 bases are a match to TRBD1. The CDR3 runs to 15 residues. From germline, CDR1 is SGHRS and CDR2 YFSETQ. With V trimmed by 4 bases and J by 5 bases, 6 bases remained unmatched. As DNA, the CDR3 is TGCGCCAGCAGCGTAACAGGGGGCAGGACCGGGGAGCTGTTTTTT. This sequence encodes CASSVTGGRTGELFF.

The table lists this clone with a few counts. The V and J genes are TRBV27 and TRBJ1-2, with TRBD1 matching 10 bases. V was pared by 9 bases and J by 4 bases, with 8 bases of the junction left unmatched. Germline V gives CDR1 MNHEY, CDR2 SMNVEV (reference sequence). The CDR3 loop spans 14 amino acids. CDR3 residues: CASWDRGFGYGYTF. The CDR3 DNA follows: TGTGCCAGTTGGGACAGGGGATTCGGCTATGGCTACACCTTC.

This chain joins TRBV6-5 and TRBJ1-3, with D tentatively TRBD1 (5 bases). Germline V gives CDR1 MNHEY, CDR2 SVGAGI. V was clipped by 0 bases and J by 2 bases, with 8 bases between them. The CDR3 runs to 15 residues. The CDR3 DNA is TGTGCCAGCAGTTACTCTGGAGGGGCTGGAAACACCATATATTTT. Protein product: CASSYSGGAGNTIYF.

The chain employs TRBV7-9 and TRBJ2-1, with D perhaps given as TRBD1 or TRBD2 (5 bases each). V lost 1 base and J 7 bases, leaving 17 bases between the germline ends. CDR3 size: 16 residues. The germline V gene has CDR1 SEHNR and CDR2 FQNEAQ (reference sequence). In DNA form, the CDR3 reads TGTGCCAGCAGCTTAGGGGTTGGGGGTGGAAGAAATGAGCAGTTCTTC. It translates to CASSLGVGGGRNEQFF.

This clone was found once. The rearrangement links TRBV2 to TRBJ1-4; D gene uncertain. CDR3 length: 14 residues. The ends were cut back, 7 bases at V and 0 bases at J, with 9 bases in the middle. CDR1 is SNHLY and CDR2 is FYNNEI in the germline V gene. The chain's CDR3 is CASTKQTTNEKLFF. CDR3 DNA: TGTGCCAGCACTAAACAGACAACTAATGAAAAACTGTTTTTT.

This rearrangement joins TRBV7-9 to TRBJ2-7; 9 bases fit TRBD2. The length of the CDR3 is 18 residues. Germline V lookup: CDR1 SEHNR, CDR2 FQNEAQ (reference sequence). Losses at the gene ends were 5 bases for V and 0 bases for J; bases not matched to a gene: 14. CDR3 region: CASSQGLRGTSLSYEQYF. CDR3 in DNA: TGTGCCAGCAGCCAGGGCTTAAGGGGGACTAGCCTCTCCTACGAGCAGTACTTC.

The chain recombines TRBV2 with TRBJ2-5; D not resolved. The germline V gene has CDR1 SNHLY and CDR2 FYNNEI. This CDR3 comprises 12 residues. The ends were cut back, 4 bases at V and 5 bases at J, with 8 bases in the middle. The CDR3 spells CASSANFETQYF. As DNA, the CDR3 is TGTGCCAGCAGTGCCAACTTCGAGACCCAGTACTTC.